The clone carrying this T cell receptor beta chain was observed a single time. Its antigen is not identified. CD4+CD25+CD127- Tregs, CD4+CD25- non-Tregs, CD4 and CD8 cells were sorted. These data are taken from a study of Tregs in tolerant kidney transplant recipients. TCRdb keeps only in-frame clones here, not all; method: immunoSEQ multiplex PCR. The sample shows roughly 99,000 clones, approximately 93% of them seen only once. Germline V lookup: CDR1 KGHSH, CDR2 LQKENI. This CDR3 has 15 residues. Unmatched junction bases numbered 3, after V lost 2 bases and J lost 5 bases. Overall study findings and caveats: Changing PCR primers prevented nucleotide comparison between some patients' samples.

The specimen comprised CD4+ T cells from blood, sampled before the transplant. This chain connects TRBV18 to TRBJ2-5; TRBD2 matches 12 bases. This sequence originates from a human donor who received a combined kidney and bone marrow transplant. CDR3 loop: CASSPGLAGWETQYF. CDR3 nucleotides: TGTGCCAGCTCACCAGGACTAGCGGGATGGGAGACCCAGTACTTC.